This T cell receptor beta chain emerged from a study of blood T cell repertoires in COVID-19. Overall study: The samples span acute and convalescent COVID-19 from the United States, Italy and Spain. Sources were T cells, B-cell-depleted T cells, or PBMCs; the material itself was cDNA or gDNA.

J lost 3 bases, V lost 4 bases, and 4 bases had no gene match. The CDR3 has 15 amino acids. Germline CDR1 and CDR2: SGHKS and YYEKEE (reference sequence). Using immunoSEQ multiplex PCR, the repertoire was profiled, and TCRdb retains in-frame clones only, with some absent. The sample includes 65,000 or so clones, roughly 86% of them seen just once. The chain employs TRBV5-5 and TRBJ2-3, with 11 nucleotides matching TRBD2. This clonotype was obtained from a woman between 70 and 85 years old with acute or convalescent COVID-19. Sequencing input: peripheral blood. CDR3 in amino acids: CASSVLAGDTDTQYF. CDR3 nucleotide sequence: TGTGCCAGCAGCGTACTAGCGGGGGATACAGATACGCAGTATTTT. Complete variable domain (other parts from reference TRBV5-5 and TRBJ2-3): DAGVTQSPTHLIKTRGQQVTLRCSPISGHKSVSWYQQVLGQGPQFIFQYYEKEERGRGNFPDRFSARQFPNYSSELNVNALLLGDSALYLCASSVLAGDTDTQYFGPGTRLTVL.